This T cell receptor (beta chain) derives from a study of tumour-infiltrating T cells in Burkitt lymphoma (dated by TCRdb to 2020 to 2022). Concerning the study at large: All epidemiological subtypes of Burkitt lymphoma were represented among the 80 or so patients who made up the cohort. Clinical outcome was correlated with TCR repertoire data, and overall and progression-free survival were found to be predicted by productive clonality independently of established prognosticators, including age at diagnosis.

Libraries came from the immunoSEQ multiplex PCR assay. Entries here come from immuneACCESS through TCRdb and include only in-frame sequences with V and J called. Some clones fail to appear in such tables; in the studies checked, an unresolved V gene covers under half of the shortfall, and the cause of the remainder is unknown. The sample includes a few thousand clones, with 14% observed a single time. The top ten hold 2.5% to 3.5% of the sample. The investigation overall reported the following: Several public clonotypes shared across numerous Burkitt lymphoma patients were found, and shared tumour neoantigen selection absent from diffuse large B-cell lymphoma was thereby suggested.

V has 3 bases trimmed and J has 2 bases trimmed; junction bases matching no gene number 8. The CDR3 holds 16 amino acids from the cysteine to the phenylalanine. Only CDR3 DNA remains: 48 bases, in frame from the first base. CDR1 is given as MGHRA and CDR2 as YSYEKL, both from the germline V gene. This clone was detected only a few times. The antigen it recognizes is unknown. Per-nucleotide qualities are absent, and no much larger clonotype sits a single base away. This sequence originates from a human donor with Burkitt lymphoma. Specimen: tumor tissue. Recombination connected TRBV4-1 to TRBJ2-5, and 8 junction bases match TRBD2. Here the CDR3 is given as CASSHLSSGVQETQYF. The base sequence is TGCGCCAGCAGCCATTTAAGTAGCGGGGTACAAGAGACCCAGTACTTC.